The entry below gives a single T cell receptor beta chain sequence along with its context. Its target antigen remains unknown. Nothing much larger sits one base from this clone, and base qualities are not available. TCR CDR3 regions were amplified from genomic DNA by multiplex PCR using the deep immunoSEQ assay. Extracted genomic DNA from each cell subset was distributed evenly across all wells of several immunoSEQ 96-well plates, and each plate was treated as a replicate. For sorted subsets, each replicate PCR was loaded with approximately 190 ng genomic DNA, equivalent to 25,000 to 35,000 T cell genomes. The purified libraries were quantified using a Qubit 3.0 fluorometer, sized with a Bioanalyzer 2100, and then quantified again using the KAPA Library Quantification kit. Every immunoSEQ 96-well plate was sequenced on a separate single-read 150-cycle Illumina NextSeq 550 flow cell. The paper's data handling went like this. The immunoSEQ output contained only junctional sequences without quality scores, so filtering could not match that applied to full-length reads. To assign V/J genes and CDR3, sequences were annotated against IMGT germline references using PyIR, a Python wrapper for IgBLAST v1.9. Reads were filtered out if the reads had weak V/J assignments (E-value above 1e-6), no CDR3, stop codons, out-of-frame junctions, or ambiguous translated residues. V3J clonotypes were defined by identical inferred V gene, J gene, and CDR3 amino acid sequence. To compute the percentage overlap between repertoires, the number of shared unique clonotypes was divided by the size of the smaller repertoire. RTK rarefaction, the Chao1 estimator, and Recon v2.1 estimates of unobserved clonotypes were used to assess repertoire richness. Generation probabilities for all TCRbeta clonotypes obtained by the gDNA method from a handful of donors were computed using OLGA. TCRdb stores this immuneACCESS table with in-frame sequences only. Part of the clones is absent; in the studies checked, under half of the shortfall reflects unresolved V genes, and no reason is known for the rest. V and J calls and clone size follow that table, whereas D and trimming were derived from the DNA. The sample table contains about 2 million clones; only one count was recorded for 85% to 95% of them. Of the sample, more than 0.1% falls within the top ten clones.

The CDR3 contains 14 residues, cysteine and phenylalanine counted. Only the CDR3 portion is preserved as DNA: 42 bases, with reading frame beginning at the first base. Germline trimming: 6 bases from V, 9 bases from J; junction bases outside gene matches: 6. The germline V gene encodes CDR1 MRHNA and CDR2 SNTAGT. This sample is drawn from a study of shared clonotypes between healthy human individuals (dated by TCRdb to 2020 to 2021). For context, the study as a whole: Three men and a couple of women, aged 18 to 49 years, made up the cohort. Each donor's leukapheresis produced roughly between about 0.85 and 10 billion PBMCs. For each donor, CD4 naive and CD4 memory were each run on three plates, CD8 naive on two plates, and CD8 memory on one plate. The study deeply sequenced blood TCR repertoires of 5 or 6 healthy adults to estimate repertoire size and the extent of clonotype sharing between individuals. To increase sequencing depth and limit assay-specific biases, different laboratories used diverse techniques to prepare libraries and sequence TCR repertoires.

Healthy HIV-negative adults with no recently reported acute infections or vaccinations were included as donors. All donors were Caucasian adults living in Nashville, Tennessee, USA. CD4+ T cells were enriched by magnetic negative selection; naive cells were then positively selected on CD45RA, and the negative fraction formed the memory subset. Blood was collected by leukapheresis, and PBMCs were isolated by Ficoll-Histopaque density gradient centrifugation and then cryopreserved in liquid nitrogen vapor phase. Analytical flow cytometry was used to check the purity and quantity of every magnetically sorted T cell population. Each sorted fraction had its genomic DNA isolated and then quantified by UV absorbance on a Nanodrop 2000c. Study-wide conclusions, independent of this receptor: Even with the large sequencing depth, rarefaction of the sorted-subset datasets indicated that sequencing was incomplete. Sampling was restricted to blood, and TCR repertoires in tissues likely differ from the TCR repertoires found in blood. About 5% of naive CD4, around 3.6% of naive CD8, approximately 2.2% of memory CD4, and 0.4% of memory CD8 clonotypes were shared across several donors. Pairwise subsampling indicated that sequencing depth was expected to affect the degree of clonotype sharing among donors. Larger estimated clonotype richness was generally found for naive subsets than for memory subsets. Higher generation probabilities were observed for clonotypes shared by all four sorted-subset donors than for non-shared clonotypes. The small number of donors limited the genetic and exposure-history diversity represented.

This clonotype was obtained from a man aged 18 to 35 in good health. The sequence links TRBV6-4 to TRBJ1-6, with TRBD1 matching 9 junction bases. Sequencing was performed on naive CD4+ T cells sorted from blood. This sample's cell subset or site label indicates: CD45RA+ positively selected. The bases read TGTGCCAGCAGCGCAACAGGGGGCCCTTCACCCCTCCACTTT. It codes for CASSATGGPSPLHF.